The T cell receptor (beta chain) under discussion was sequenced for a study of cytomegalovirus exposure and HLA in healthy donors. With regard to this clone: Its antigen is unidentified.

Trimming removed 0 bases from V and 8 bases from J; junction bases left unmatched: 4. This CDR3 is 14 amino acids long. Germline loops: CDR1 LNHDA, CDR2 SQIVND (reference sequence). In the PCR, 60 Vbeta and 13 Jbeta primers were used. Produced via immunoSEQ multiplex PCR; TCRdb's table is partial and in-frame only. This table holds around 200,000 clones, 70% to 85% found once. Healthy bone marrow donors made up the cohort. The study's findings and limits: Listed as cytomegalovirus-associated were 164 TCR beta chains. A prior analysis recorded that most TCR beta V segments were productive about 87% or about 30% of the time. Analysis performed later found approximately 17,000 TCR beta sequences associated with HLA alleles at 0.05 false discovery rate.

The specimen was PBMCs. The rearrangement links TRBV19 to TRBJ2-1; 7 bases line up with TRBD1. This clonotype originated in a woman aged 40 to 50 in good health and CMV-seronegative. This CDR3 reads CASSIEWTGHEQFF. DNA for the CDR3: TGTGCCAGTAGTATAGAGTGGACAGGCCATGAGCAGTTCTTC. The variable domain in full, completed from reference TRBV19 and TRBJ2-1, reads DGGITQSPKYLFRKEGQNVTLSCEQNLNHDAMYWYRQDPGQGLRLIYYSQIVNDFQKGDIAEGYSVSREKKESFPLTVTSAQKNPTAFYLCASSIEWTGHEQFFGPGTRLTVL.